Below, 21 T cell receptor beta chains from the same sample are listed, as sequenced in a study of blood T cell repertoires in COVID-19. Profiling relied on immunoSEQ multiplex PCR, and the TCRdb table lists in-frame clones only, not all of them. The sample carries under 300,000 clones, about 68% recorded once. Sequenced input: peripheral blood. Receptors were obtained from an elderly woman with acute or convalescent COVID-19.

This clone occurred a few times. The chain recombines TRBV6-5 with TRBJ2-6; maybe TRBD2 (6 bases). Per the germline V gene, CDR1 is MNHEY and CDR2 is SVGAGI. Trimming cost V 0 bases and J 0 bases, with 6 bases left between them. The CDR3 has 16 amino acids. DNA for the CDR3: TGTGCCAGCAGTTACTCGGGGGGCTCTGGGGCCAACGTCCTGACTTTC. As protein: CASSYSGGSGANVLTF.

About this clone: The same CDR3 arises from other DNA sequences in this sample as well. V and J are TRBV3-1 (or the pseudogene TRBV3-2) and TRBJ1-1; unclear D gene. The germline CDR1 and CDR2 sequences are LGHDT and YNNKEL (reference sequence). Trimming left V 1 base short and J 2 bases short, with 5 bases between. The CDR3 consists of 13 residues. CDR3 DNA: TGTGCCAGCAGCCAAGCGGGAAACACTGAAGCTTTCTTT. It codes for CASSQAGNTEAFF.

This chain connects TRBV19 to TRBJ1-1; D is uncertain. CDR1 is LNHDA, CDR2 SQIVND, per germline (reference sequence). This CDR3 is 15 amino acids long. Trimming left V 6 bases short and J 2 bases short, with 16 bases between. The CDR3 region has the DNA TGTGCCAGTAGCGGGAGGGTCCCCTTAAACACTGAAGCTTTCTTT. Amino acid sequence: CASSGRVPLNTEAFF.

This chain links TRBV5-4 with TRBJ1-5; D is undetermined. From germline, CDR1 is SGHNT and CDR2 YYREEE (reference sequence). There are 13 residues in the CDR3. V shed 0 bases and J shed 6 bases, with 7 bases lying between them. CDR3 residues: CASSLDIAQPQHF. In DNA, the CDR3 is TGTGCCAGCAGCTTGGACATCGCTCAGCCCCAGCATTTT.

The chain links TRBV30 to TRBJ1-6, with D tentatively TRBD1 (6 bases). Germline CDR1 and CDR2: GTSNPN and SVGIG (reference sequence). The V and J ends lost 3 bases and 5 bases respectively, with 8 bases between them. The CDR3 sequence is 13 residues long. In DNA form, the CDR3 reads TGTGCCTGGAGGGACAGAGATAATTCACCCCTCCACTTT. It encodes CAWRDRDNSPLHF. Combining the CDR3 with reference TRBV30 and TRBJ1-6 gives the whole variable domain SQTIHQWPATLVQPVGSPLSLECTVEGTSNPNLYWYRQAAGRGLQLLFYSVGIGQISSEVPQNLSASRPQDRQFILSSKKLLLSDSGFYLCAWRDRDNSPLHFGNGTRLTVT.

This chain connects TRBV5-6 to TRBJ2-1, with TRBD1 matching 8 bases. This CDR3 is built from 15 residues. V shed 1 base, J shed 8 bases, and the junction held 8 bases outside the gene matches. The germline V gene encodes CDR1 SGHDT and CDR2 YYEEEE. The CDR3 region has the DNA TGTGCCAGCAGCTTGCCGGGACAGGTTTTCTATGAGCAGTTCTTC. Translated: CASSLPGQVFYEQFF.

The chain uses TRBV5-4 and TRBJ2-1; 10 bases map to TRBD2. The CDR3 contains 15 residues. Germline V gives CDR1 SGHNT, CDR2 YYREEE (reference sequence). V trimming: 4 bases; J trimming: 4 bases; junction bases outside the gene matches: 5. The CDR3 coding sequence is TGTGCCAGCAGCCCCCTAGCGGGAGCTTACAATGAGCAGTTCTTC. Translating gives CASSPLAGAYNEQFF.

The chain employs TRBV19 and TRBJ2-2; 7 bases are shared with TRBD1. Unmatched junction bases numbered 7, after V lost 8 bases and J lost 1 base. The CDR3 covers 15 residues. Germline V gene data show CDR1 as LNHDA and CDR2 as SQIVND (reference sequence). This chain's CDR3 is CASRQGVGNTGELFF. CDR3 nucleotides: TGTGCCAGTCGGCAGGGGGTAGGGAACACCGGGGAGCTGTTTTTT.

This clone occurred a few times. The CDR3 nucleotides are TGTGCCAGCAGCTTAAAGAGGCGGGGGGTACAAGAGACCCAGTACTTC. Protein sequence: CASSLKRRGVQETQYF. The chain recombines TRBV7-2 with TRBJ2-5, with TRBD2 matching over 8 bases. There are 16 residues in the CDR3. V shed 2 bases and J 2 bases; nucleotides not matched to a gene: 7. Per germline, CDR1 SGHTA and CDR2 FQGNSA.

This clone occurred a few times. The chain links TRBV3-1 (or the pseudogene TRBV3-2) to TRBJ1-5; D remains ambiguous. CDR1 is LGHDT and CDR2 is YNNKEL in the germline V gene (reference sequence). The CDR3 spans 12 residues. Trimming took off 4 bases at V and 4 bases at J, with 5 bases between the two ends. CDR3 bases: TGTGCCAGCAGCCCGGGGAATCAGCCCCAGCATTTT. Translation gives CASSPGNQPQHF.

This clone was detected a few times. As DNA, the CDR3 is TGTGCCAGCAGCGTTCAGGGAAGGAACACCGGGGAGCTGTTTTTT. Translating gives CASSVQGRNTGELFF. The chain employs TRBV9 and TRBJ2-2; TRBD1 is a possible D gene (5 bases). V shed 2 bases and J shed 1 base, with 9 bases lying between them. The germline V gene has CDR1 SGDLS and CDR2 YYNGEE. The CDR3 has 15 amino acids.

This rearrangement joins TRBV5-6 to TRBJ1-2; possibly TRBD1 for D (5 bases). The CDR3 totals 15 residues. The V end lost 4 bases, the J end lost 0 bases, and 13 bases lay between the germline ends. The germline CDR1 and CDR2 sequences are SGHDT and YYEEEE. The CDR3 sequence: CASSAPGLANYGYTF. CDR3 bases: TGTGCCAGCAGCGCTCCAGGGTTAGCTAACTATGGCTACACCTTC.

This clone was detected only once. This sequence joins TRBV9 and TRBJ1-1; D possibly corresponds to TRBD1 (6 bases). The CDR3 sequence is 15 residues long. V was trimmed by 0 bases and J by 1 base, leaving 10 bases between them. CDR1 SGDLS and CDR2 YYNGEE come from the germline V gene. CDR3 DNA: TGTGCCAGCAGCGTAGCCACAGGGCCGAACACTGAAGCTTTCTTT. Protein sequence: CASSVATGPNTEAFF.

The chain is built from TRBV6-5 and TRBJ1-1; possibly TRBD1 for D (5 bases). CDR3 length equals 15 residues. Germline assignment: CDR1 MNHEY and CDR2 SVGAGI. Trimming stripped 5 bases from V and 1 base from J, with 14 bases between. As DNA, the CDR3 is TGTGCCAGCAGTAAACGGACAAACACGAACACTGAAGCTTTCTTT. Encoded protein: CASSKRTNTNTEAFF.

The chain combines TRBV5-8 with TRBJ1-3; D gene ambiguous. Germline lookup yields CDR1 SGHTS and CDR2 YDEGEE. The CDR3 is 13 residues long. With 4 bases removed from V and 0 bases from J, the gap between germline ends came to 5 bases. The CDR3, as DNA: TGTGCCAGCAGCCTAGACTCTGGAAACACCATATATTTT. It is translated as CASSLDSGNTIYF.

This clone appeared a single time. The chain employs TRBV7-9 and TRBJ1-2; no clear D. Germline V gene lookup returns CDR1 SEHNR and CDR2 FQNEAQ (reference sequence). The CDR3 sequence is 12 residues long. Trimming removed 5 bases from V and 4 bases from J, with 8 bases in between. The CDR3 loop is CASSASVYGYTF. The CDR3, as DNA: TGTGCCAGCAGCGCATCAGTCTATGGCTACACCTTC.

The chain combines TRBV6-6 with TRBJ2-4, with 7 bases fitting TRBD2. This CDR3 is 15 amino acids long. V was pared by 0 bases and J by 1 base, with 0 bases of the junction left unmatched. CDR1 MNHNY and CDR2 SVGAGI come from the germline V gene (reference sequence). For the CDR3, the DNA is TGTGCCAGCAGTTACTCGGGGGGGGCCAAAAACATTCAGTACTTC. Translating it yields CASSYSGGAKNIQYF.

The J gene is TRBJ1-4, the V gene TRBV20-1; D uncertain. Germline V CDR1 and CDR2: DFQATT, SNEGSKA (reference sequence). Trimming removed 6 bases at V and 6 bases at J, with 14 bases between. The CDR3 length is 13 residues. The CDR3 nucleotides read TGCAGTGCCAGTAGAGTTGTGGATGAAAAACTGTTTTTT. Its protein is CSASRVVDEKLFF.

V is TRBV18 and J is TRBJ2-3; maybe TRBD1 (5 bases). This CDR3 spans 13 amino acids. V dropped 3 bases and J dropped 6 bases, with 10 bases sitting between them. CDR1 KGHSH and CDR2 LQKENI come from the germline V gene. The CDR3 loop is CASSPQNRDTQYF. In DNA, the CDR3 is TGTGCCAGCTCACCCCAGAACAGGGATACGCAGTATTTT.

J is TRBJ2-7 and V is TRBV15; TRBD1 aligns across 8 bases. Germline assignment: CDR1 LNHNV and CDR2 YYDKDF (reference sequence). J lost 5 bases, V lost 0 bases, and 6 bases had no gene match. This CDR3 has 15 residues. The CDR3 sequence is CATSRDRQGNHEQYF. The CDR3 nucleotides are TGTGCCACCAGCAGAGACCGACAGGGGAACCACGAGCAGTACTTC.

This clone came up a few times. J is TRBJ1-1 and V is TRBV10-2; D remains unclear. Germline CDR1 reads WSHSY; CDR2 reads SAAADI. The V gene lost 0 bases and the J gene lost 8 bases, with 10 bases spanning the gap. The CDR3 is 13 residues long. The CDR3 loop reads CASSESPGSEAFF. The CDR3 DNA sequence: TGCGCCAGCAGTGAGTCCCCAGGTTCCGAAGCTTTCTTT.